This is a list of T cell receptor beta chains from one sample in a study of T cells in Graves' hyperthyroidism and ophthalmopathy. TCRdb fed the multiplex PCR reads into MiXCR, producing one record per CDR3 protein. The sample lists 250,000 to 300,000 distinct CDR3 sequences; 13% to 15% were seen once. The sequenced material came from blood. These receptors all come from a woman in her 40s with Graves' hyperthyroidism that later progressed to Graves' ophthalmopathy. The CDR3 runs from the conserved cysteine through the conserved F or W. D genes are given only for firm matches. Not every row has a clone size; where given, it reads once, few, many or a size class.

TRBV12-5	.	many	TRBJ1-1	TGTGCTGGTGCCCGACAGTCGAACACTGAAGCTTTCTTT	CAGARQSNTEAFF
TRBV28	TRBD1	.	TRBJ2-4	TGTGCCAGCAGCGGTAGACAGGGTCCCGGGGCCAAAAACATTCAGTACTTC	CASSGRQGPGAKNIQYF
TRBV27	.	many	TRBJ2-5	TGTGCCAGCAGTTTATACAGGGAGGGGACCCAGTACTTC	CASSLYREGTQYF
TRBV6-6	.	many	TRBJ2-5	TGTGCCAGCAGTTACATGGAGACCCAGTACTTC	CASSYMETQYF
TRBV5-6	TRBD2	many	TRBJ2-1	TGTGCCAGCAGCTCCGGACTAGCGGGAGTGAATGAGCAGTTCTTC	CASSSGLAGVNEQFF
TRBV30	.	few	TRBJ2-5	TGTGCCTGGAGCATCTTCGGCGGGACCCAGTACTTC	CAWSIFGGTQYF
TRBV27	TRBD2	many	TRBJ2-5	TGTGCCAGCAGCCCTTTTGCGGGAGGAGACCCGTACCAAGAGACCCAGTACTTC	CASSPFAGGDPYQETQYF
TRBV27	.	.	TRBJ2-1	TGTGCCAGCAGAGGGACGGGAAGTCGAACTGAGCAGTTCTTC	CASRGTGSRTEQFF
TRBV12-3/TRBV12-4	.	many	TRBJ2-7	TGTGCCAGCAGTTTATCCGGGAAGCTTTACGAGCAGTACTTC	CASSLSGKLYEQYF
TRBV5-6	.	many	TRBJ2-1	TGTGCCAGCAGCTTTCAGGGGCGTGTGAATGAGCAGTTCTTC	CASSFQGRVNEQFF
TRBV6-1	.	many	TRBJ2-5	TGTGCCAGCAGAGTGGAAGAAAGAGTAAACAAAGAGACCCAGTACTTC	CASRVEERVNKETQYF
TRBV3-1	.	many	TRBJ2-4	TGTGCCAGCAGCCAAGACTGGCAAACCATTCAGTACTTC	CASSQDWQTIQYF
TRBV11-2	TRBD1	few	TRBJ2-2	TGTGCCAGCAGCTTAGGACAGGGGGCTGCCGGGGAGCTGTTTTTT	CASSLGQGAAGELFF
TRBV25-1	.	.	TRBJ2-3	TGTGCCAGCAGTGCCTCAGGGAGAGGGCCCACAGATACGCAGTATTTT	CASSASGRGPTDTQYF
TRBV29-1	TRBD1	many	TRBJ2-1	TGCAGCGTTGACACAGGGGGCCGTGGGAATGAGCAGTTCTTC	CSVDTGGRGNEQFF
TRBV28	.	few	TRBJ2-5	TGTGCCAGCAGTCTGGGACAAGGTAGAGAGGCCCAGTACTTC	CASSLGQGREAQYF
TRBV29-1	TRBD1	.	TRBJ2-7	TGCAGCGTTTGGGACAGGGTAAGGGGCTCCTACGAGCAGTACTTC	CSVWDRVRGSYEQYF
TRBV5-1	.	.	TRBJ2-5	TGCGCCAGCAGCTTGGCAGGGGAGGCCCAGTACTTC	CASSLAGEAQYF
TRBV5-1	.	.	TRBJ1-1	TGCGCCAGCAGCTTGGGCCCGGGAATGGGAACTGAAGCTTTCTTT	CASSLGPGMGTEAFF
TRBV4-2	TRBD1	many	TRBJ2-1	TGTGCCAGCAGCCAAAACCGGGACAGCTCCTACAATGAGCAGTTCTTC	CASSQNRDSSYNEQFF
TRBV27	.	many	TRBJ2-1	TGTGCCAGCAGTTTACAGTCCACCAGCTCCTACAATGAGCAGTTCTTC	CASSLQSTSSYNEQFF
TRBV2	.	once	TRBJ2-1	TGTGCCAGCAGTGTCAAAGCTAGTAAGCAGTTCTTC	CASSVKASKQFF
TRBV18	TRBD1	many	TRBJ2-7	TGTGCCAGCTCAGGGACAGTCACCTACGAGCAGTACTTC	CASSGTVTYEQYF
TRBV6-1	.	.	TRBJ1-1	TGTGCCAGCAGCCGCCCTCACACTGAAGCTTTCTTT	CASSRPHTEAFF
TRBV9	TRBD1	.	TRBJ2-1	TGTGCCAGCAGCCCAGGGACAGGCCATAACAATGAGCAGTTCTTC	CASSPGTGHNNEQFF
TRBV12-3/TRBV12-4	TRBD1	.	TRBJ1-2	TGTGCCAGCAGTAGGGGACAGCAATATGGCTACACCTTC	CASSRGQQYGYTF
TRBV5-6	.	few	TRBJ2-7	TGTGCCAGCAGCTTGCGGAACACCTACGAGCAGTACTTC	CASSLRNTYEQYF
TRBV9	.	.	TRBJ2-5	TGTGCCAGCAGCCCCCAGCAGCTAGAGACCCAGTACTTC	CASSPQQLETQYF
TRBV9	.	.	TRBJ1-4	TGTGCCAGCGGGAGGGAGTCGGGACTCGATGAAAAACTGTTTTTT	CASGRESGLDEKLFF
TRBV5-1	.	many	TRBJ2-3	TGCGCCAGCAGCCTCCGACTAGTAGGCGCAGATACGCAGTATTTT	CASSLRLVGADTQYF
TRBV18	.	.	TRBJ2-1	TGTGCCAGCTCACCAGTTTTTGCGGAGGCTCAGTTCTTC	CASSPVFAEAQFF
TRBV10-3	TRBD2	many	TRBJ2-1	TGTGCCATAGGACTAGCCGGGGATGAGCAGTTCTTC	CAIGLAGDEQFF
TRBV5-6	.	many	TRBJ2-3	TGTGCCAGCAGCTTATTTAGAGCAGATACGCAGTATTTT	CASSLFRADTQYF
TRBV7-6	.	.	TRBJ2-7	TGTGCCAGCAGCCCCCTCCCCGAGCGAACCTACGAGCAGTACTTC	CASSPLPERTYEQYF
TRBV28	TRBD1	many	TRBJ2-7	TGTGCCAGCAGGGGACAGACCTACGAGCAGTACTTC	CASRGQTYEQYF
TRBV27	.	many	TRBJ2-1	TGTGCCAGCAGTTTTAAACGTCGGACAGACATTTACAATGAGCAGTTCTTC	CASSFKRRTDIYNEQFF
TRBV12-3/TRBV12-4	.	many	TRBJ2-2	TGTGCCAGCAGTCCACTAGACAGAGCGAACACCGGGGAGCTGTTTTTT	CASSPLDRANTGELFF
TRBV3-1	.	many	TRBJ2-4	TGTGCCAGCAGCCAAAGCCGAAACATTCAGTACTTC	CASSQSRNIQYF
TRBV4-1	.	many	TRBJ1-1	TGCGCCAGCAGCCAAGGCTGGGGCAAAACTGAAGCTTTCTTT	CASSQGWGKTEAFF
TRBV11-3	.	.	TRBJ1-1	TGTGCCAGCAGCACGTACGGGATTGAAGCTTTCTTT	CASSTYGIEAFF
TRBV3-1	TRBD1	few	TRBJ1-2	TGTGCCAGCAGCCAAGGATCGTTGGGACAGGGATATGGCTACACCTTC	CASSQGSLGQGYGYTF
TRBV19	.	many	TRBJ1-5	TGTGCCAGTAGTATAGAGCGGAATCAGCCCCAGCATTTT	CASSIERNQPQHF
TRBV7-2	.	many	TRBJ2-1	TGTGCCAGCAGCTTATTCGAGGCGAACAATGAGCAGTTCTTC	CASSLFEANNEQFF
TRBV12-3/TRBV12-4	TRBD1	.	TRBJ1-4	TGTGTCAGCAGTCCGGGACAGTTTAATGAAAAACTGTTTTTT	CVSSPGQFNEKLFF
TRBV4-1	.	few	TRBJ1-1	TGCGCCAGCAGTGAGGTGAGGGGAAACACTGAAGCTTTCTTT	CASSEVRGNTEAFF
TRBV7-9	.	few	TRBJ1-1	TGTGCCAGCAGCTTAGAGTCAGGGCGCACTGAAGCTTTCTTT	CASSLESGRTEAFF
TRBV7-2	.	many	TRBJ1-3	TGTGCCAGCAGCTCCCGGGGGAGGGCCGACACCATATATTTT	CASSSRGRADTIYF
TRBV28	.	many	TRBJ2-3	TGTGCCAGCAGTCCACCAGCCACAGATACGCAGTATTTT	CASSPPATDTQYF
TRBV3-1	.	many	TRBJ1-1	TGTGCCAGCAGCTTTCGTTCCTCTAAGCCGACTGAAGCTTTCTTT	CASSFRSSKPTEAFF
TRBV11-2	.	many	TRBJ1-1	TGTGCCAGCAGCTTATCCCCCGGCAGGGTGGCTGAAGCTTTCTTT	CASSLSPGRVAEAFF
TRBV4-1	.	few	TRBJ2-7	TGCGCCAGCAGCCAGAACGCCGCCGCCCACTACGAGCAGTACTTC	CASSQNAAAHYEQYF
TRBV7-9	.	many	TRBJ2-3	TGTGCCAGCAGCTTAGCTACTATCCGCACAGATACGCAGTATTTT	CASSLATIRTDTQYF
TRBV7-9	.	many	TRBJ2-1	TGTGCCAGCAGCTTAGGACCCTACAATGAGCAGTTCTTC	CASSLGPYNEQFF
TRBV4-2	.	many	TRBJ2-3	TGTGCCAGCAGCCAAGCTTCCCGAGTCAGCGATACGCAGTATTTT	CASSQASRVSDTQYF